These T cell receptor beta chains were read from a single sample in a study of CD8+CD57+ T cells in acquired aplastic anemia. TCRdb recomputed calls from the reads with MiXCR, one row per CDR3 protein. Found here are about 20,000 distinct CDR3 sequences, 40% of them singletons; the top ten hold approximately 87%. The sequencing input was CD8+CD57+ T cells sorted from PBMCs. The receptors stem from a human donor with aplastic anemia. Both conserved end residues are part of each CDR3. Fields, in order: V gene, clone size, J gene, D gene, CDR3 protein, CDR3 DNA. A D gene is named only where the DNA matches it firmly. The size entry is marked missing in some rows and otherwise reads once, few, many or a size class.

V: TRBV20-1
size: few
J: TRBJ1-2
D: NA
CDR3: CSARVPGRNGYTF
DNA: TGCAGTGCTAGAGTACCAGGGCGGAATGGCTACACCTTC

V: TRBV19
size: few
J: TRBJ1-2
D: NA
CDR3: CASDGIGNGYTF
DNA: TGTGCCAGTGACGGCATTGGTAATGGCTACACCTTC

V: TRBV20-1
size: few
J: TRBJ1-1
D: NA
CDR3: CSARDRGGGDTEAFF
DNA: TGCAGTGCTAGAGATCGGGGGGGGGGAGACACTGAAGCTTTCTTT

V: TRBV6-6
size: once
J: TRBJ1-5
D: NA
CDR3: CASSYRETNSNQPQHF
DNA: TGTGCCAGCAGTTACCGCGAGACTAACAGCAATCAGCCCCAGCATTTT

V: TRBV11-2
size: once
J: TRBJ1-5
D: NA
CDR3: CASSLDPGGAPQHF
DNA: TGTGCCAGCAGCTTAGATCCGGGTGGGGCCCCCCAGCATTTT

V: TRBV19
size: few
J: TRBJ2-7
D: NA
CDR3: CASSFSGGGSYEQYF
DNA: TGTGCCAGTAGCTTTTCCGGGGGTGGATCCTACGAGCAGTACTTC

V: TRBV15
size: once
J: TRBJ1-6
D: NA
CDR3: CATSRDKGGNSPLHF
DNA: TGTGCCACCAGCAGAGATAAGGGGGGGAATTCACCCCTCCACTTT

V: TRBV12-3/TRBV12-4
size: NA
J: TRBJ2-7
D: NA
CDR3: CASSPGQYEQYF
DNA: TGTGCCAGCAGTCCGGGACAATACGAGCAGTACTTC

V: TRBV5-6
size: NA
J: TRBJ2-1
D: TRBD1
CDR3: CASSTGQGNEQFF
DNA: TGTGCCAGCAGTACCGGACAGGGGAATGAGCAGTTCTTC

V: TRBV7-2
size: NA
J: TRBJ1-6
D: NA
CDR3: CASSPWTIGSPLHF
DNA: TGTGCCAGCAGCCCCTGGACCATAGGTTCACCCCTCCACTTT

V: TRBV24-1
size: many
J: TRBJ2-2
D: TRBD1
CDR3: CATSSGGEETGELFF
DNA: TGTGCCACCAGTTCAGGGGGCGAAGAGACCGGGGAGCTGTTTTTT

V: TRBV6-1
size: NA
J: TRBJ1-5
D: NA
CDR3: CASSERGDNQPQHF
DNA: TGTGCCAGCAGTGAAAGAGGGGACAATCAGCCCCAGCATTTT

V: TRBV10-1
size: NA
J: TRBJ2-1
D: TRBD2
CDR3: CATPGLAGYNEQFF
DNA: TGCGCCACCCCAGGCCTAGCGGGATACAATGAGCAGTTCTTC

V: TRBV5-4
size: NA
J: TRBJ2-5
D: TRBD2
CDR3: CASSLWGSGGHQETQYF
DNA: TGTGCCAGCAGCTTGTGGGGCAGCGGGGGCCATCAAGAGACCCAGTACTTC

V: TRBV7-3
size: NA
J: TRBJ2-3
D: NA
CDR3: CASSLLGPDTQYF
DNA: TGTGCCAGCAGCCTACTAGGCCCAGATACGCAGTATTTT

V: TRBV6-4
size: once
J: TRBJ2-1
D: TRBD2
CDR3: CASSRNGGGADEQFF
DNA: TGTGCCAGCAGTAGAAACGGCGGGGGGGCCGATGAGCAGTTCTTC

V: TRBV20-1
size: NA
J: TRBJ2-2
D: NA
CDR3: CSARGLIGELFF
DNA: TGCAGTGCTAGAGGACTAATAGGGGAGCTGTTTTTT

V: TRBV19
size: once
J: TRBJ1-2
D: NA
CDR3: CAGRVETGTYGYTF
DNA: TGTGCCGGTAGGGTAGAGACGGGAACTTATGGCTACACCTTC

V: TRBV20-1
size: many
J: TRBJ2-7
D: TRBD1
CDR3: CSARQGDTEQYF
DNA: TGCAGTGCCAGACAGGGGGATACCGAGCAGTACTTC

V: TRBV7-2
size: NA
J: TRBJ2-1
D: NA
CDR3: CVGLNEQFF
DNA: TGTGTTGGCCTCAATGAGCAGTTCTTC

V: TRBV2
size: few
J: TRBJ1-2
D: NA
CDR3: CASSDMGQYGYTF
DNA: TGTGCCAGCAGTGATATGGGACAATATGGCTACACCTTC

V: TRBV7-3
size: NA
J: TRBJ1-1
D: NA
CDR3: CASSLTSGITGEAFF
DNA: TGTGCCAGCAGCTTAACCTCCGGGATAACCGGTGAAGCTTTCTTT

V: TRBV25-1
size: NA
J: TRBJ2-7
D: TRBD2
CDR3: CASSEWTSGKTYEQYF
DNA: TGTGCCAGCAGTGAATGGACTAGCGGGAAGACCTACGAGCAGTACTTC

V: TRBV12-3/TRBV12-4
size: few
J: TRBJ2-7
D: TRBD1
CDR3: CASNPGQGGEQYF
DNA: TGTGCCAGCAATCCAGGACAGGGCGGCGAGCAGTACTTC

V: TRBV7-8
size: NA
J: TRBJ2-1
D: TRBD1
CDR3: CASSQGAPTYNEQFF
DNA: TGTGCCAGCAGCCAGGGGGCGCCGACCTACAATGAGCAGTTCTTC

V: TRBV6-5
size: NA
J: TRBJ2-7
D: NA
CDR3: CASSPRGLITGEQYF
DNA: TGTGCCAGCAGTCCCAGGGGTCTTATCACGGGGGAGCAGTACTTC

V: TRBV7-3
size: few
J: TRBJ1-1
D: TRBD1
CDR3: CASSLTPGGYTEAFF
DNA: TGTGCCAGCAGCTTGACTCCAGGGGGATACACTGAAGCTTTCTTT

V: TRBV3-1
size: NA
J: TRBJ2-3
D: NA
CDR3: CASSQRSLSTDTQYF
DNA: TGTGCCAGCAGCCAAAGGAGCCTAAGCACAGATACGCAGTATTTT

V: TRBV25-1
size: NA
J: TRBJ2-1
D: NA
CDR3: CASSVLAREQFF
DNA: TGTGCCAGCAGTGTCCTAGCTCGGGAGCAGTTCTTC

V: TRBV6-4
size: few
J: TRBJ2-3
D: TRBD2
CDR3: CASSSGGATDTQYF
DNA: TGTGCCAGCAGTAGCGGGGGGGCCACAGATACGCAGTATTTT

V: TRBV20-1
size: NA
J: TRBJ1-4
D: NA
CDR3: CSARGFGGPNEKLFF
DNA: TGCAGTGCTAGAGGCTTCGGGGGCCCTAATGAAAAACTGTTTTTT

V: TRBV20-1
size: few
J: TRBJ1-3
D: NA
CDR3: CSAGGRTVSSGNTIYF
DNA: TGCAGTGCTGGCGGCAGGACAGTCAGCTCTGGAAACACCATATATTTT

V: TRBV20-1
size: many
J: TRBJ2-7
D: TRBD2
CDR3: CSARVSGEPYEQYF
DNA: TGCAGTGCTAGGGTTAGCGGGGAACCCTACGAGCAGTACTTC

V: TRBV5-1
size: NA
J: TRBJ1-2
D: TRBD1
CDR3: CASSFGQGYGYTF
DNA: TGCGCCAGCAGCTTTGGACAGGGCTATGGCTACACCTTC

V: TRBV9
size: NA
J: TRBJ2-3
D: NA
CDR3: CASRVVGSGDTQYF
DNA: TGTGCCAGCAGGGTAGTCGGTAGCGGAGACACGCAGTATTTT

V: TRBV5-1
size: NA
J: TRBJ2-1
D: NA
CDR3: CASSPELAEYNEQFF
DNA: TGTGCCAGCAGCCCCGAACTAGCTGAGTACAATGAGCAGTTCTTC

V: TRBV6-5
size: NA
J: TRBJ2-3
D: NA
CDR3: CASSPLRLASGTQYF
DNA: TGTGCCAGCAGCCCACTTAGGCTTGCGTCAGGTACGCAGTATTTT

V: TRBV20-1
size: few
J: TRBJ2-2
D: TRBD2
CDR3: CSARREPVPGELFF
DNA: TGCAGTGCTAGGCGGGAGCCGGTTCCGGGGGAGCTGTTTTTT

V: TRBV6-5
size: once
J: TRBJ2-1
D: TRBD2
CDR3: CASSGRLAGGHNEQFF
DNA: TGTGCCAGCAGTGGACGACTAGCGGGGGGGCATAATGAGCAGTTCTTC

V: TRBV4-1
size: NA
J: TRBJ1-1
D: NA
CDR3: CASSQVKGDTEAFF
DNA: TGCGCCAGCAGCCAAGTCAAAGGAGACACTGAAGCTTTCTTT

V: TRBV10-3
size: few
J: TRBJ1-5
D: TRBD1
CDR3: CATSNRDRAFGDSNQPQHF
DNA: TGTGCCACCAGCAACCGGGACAGGGCTTTCGGAGATAGCAATCAGCCCCAGCATTTT

V: TRBV2
size: once
J: TRBJ2-3
D: TRBD1
CDR3: CASSPQGYTDTQYF
DNA: TGTGCCAGCAGTCCACAGGGGTACACAGATACGCAGTATTTT

V: TRBV2
size: few
J: TRBJ2-3
D: NA
CDR3: CASSEGDTQYF
DNA: TGTGCCAGCAGTGAAGGAGATACGCAGTATTTT

V: TRBV14
size: few
J: TRBJ2-1
D: NA
CDR3: CASSQLLGQYNEQFF
DNA: TGTGCCAGCAGCCAACTGCTCGGACAATACAATGAGCAGTTCTTC

V: TRBV29-1
size: NA
J: TRBJ1-2
D: NA
CDR3: CSVDVRDTYGYTF
DNA: TGCAGCGTTGATGTCAGGGATACCTATGGCTACACCTTC

V: TRBV24-1
size: NA
J: TRBJ2-3
D: NA
CDR3: CATSAGEGETDTQYF
DNA: TGTGCCACCAGCGCCGGGGAGGGGGAGACCGATACGCAGTATTTT

V: TRBV20-1
size: many
J: TRBJ2-3
D: NA
CDR3: CSARETDTQYF
DNA: TGCAGTGCTAGAGAGACAGATACGCAGTATTTT

V: TRBV7-9
size: few
J: TRBJ2-5
D: TRBD1
CDR3: CASSPGGIETQYF
DNA: TGTGCCAGCAGCCCAGGGGGCATCGAGACCCAGTACTTC

V: TRBV2
size: many
J: TRBJ1-1
D: TRBD1
CDR3: CASRGTGIAEAFF
DNA: TGTGCCAGCAGGGGGACAGGGATCGCTGAAGCTTTCTTT